This entry features one T cell receptor beta chain sequence. This specimen belongs to a study of T cell repertoires in cytomegalovirus infection. The overall study: An indication of both CMV infection and matching HLA type came from public TCR beta signatures.

TCRdb re-called the reads through MiXCR, storing one row per CDR3 protein. Of some 450,000 distinct CDR3 sequences listed, around 32% are singletons. Unmatched junction bases numbered 17, after V lost 8 bases and J lost 6 bases. The germline CDR1 and CDR2 sequences are MNHNS and SASEGT. This CDR3 is 17 amino acids long. The V and J genes are TRBV6-1 and TRBJ2-1; 9 positions agree with TRBD1. Source material: PBMCs. The clonotype originates from a human donor in good health (CMV status not recorded). Some clones in this sample may be carry-over from other donors' samples. This chain's CDR3 is CASRRTRDRVIGNEQFF. CDR3 nucleotides: TGTGCCAGCCGCCGCACCCGGGACAGGGTTATCGGCAATGAGCAGTTCTTC.